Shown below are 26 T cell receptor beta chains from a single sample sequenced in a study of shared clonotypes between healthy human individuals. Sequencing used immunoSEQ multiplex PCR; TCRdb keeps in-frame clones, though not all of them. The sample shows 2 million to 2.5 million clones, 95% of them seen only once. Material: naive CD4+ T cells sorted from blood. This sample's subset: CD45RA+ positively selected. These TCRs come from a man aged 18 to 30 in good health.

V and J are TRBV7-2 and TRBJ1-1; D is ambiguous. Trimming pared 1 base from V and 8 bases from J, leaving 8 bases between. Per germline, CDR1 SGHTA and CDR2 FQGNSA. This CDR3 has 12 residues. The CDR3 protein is CASSLGGHEAFF. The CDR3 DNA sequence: TGTGCCAGCAGCTTAGGGGGTCACGAAGCTTTCTTT.

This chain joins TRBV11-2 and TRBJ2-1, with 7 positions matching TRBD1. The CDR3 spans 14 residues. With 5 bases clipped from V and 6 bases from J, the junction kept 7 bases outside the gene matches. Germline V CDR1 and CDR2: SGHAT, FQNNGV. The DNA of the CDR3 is TGTGCCAGCAGCAAAGGGACAGACCCCAATGAGCAGTTCTTC. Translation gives CASSKGTDPNEQFF.

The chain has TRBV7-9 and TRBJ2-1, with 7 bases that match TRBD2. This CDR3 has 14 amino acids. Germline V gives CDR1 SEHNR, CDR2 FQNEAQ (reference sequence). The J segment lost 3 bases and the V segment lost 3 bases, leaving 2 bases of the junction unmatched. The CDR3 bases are TGTGCCAGCAGCTTTAGCGGGCTCTACAATGAGCAGTTCTTC. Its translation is CASSFSGLYNEQFF.

CDR3 residues: CASSPGLLTYGYTF. The CDR3 DNA is TGTGCCAGCAGCCCCGGCTTGCTTACCTATGGCTACACCTTC. The chain combines TRBV6-5 with TRBJ1-2; D is ambiguous. The CDR3 has 14 residues. CDR1 MNHEY and CDR2 SVGAGI come from the germline V gene. V lost 6 bases, J lost 4 bases, and 15 bases lay in between.

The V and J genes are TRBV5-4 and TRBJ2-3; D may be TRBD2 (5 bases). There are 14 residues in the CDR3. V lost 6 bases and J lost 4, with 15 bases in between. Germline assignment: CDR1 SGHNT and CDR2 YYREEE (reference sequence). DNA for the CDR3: TGTGCCAGCACCACCGGGGATCCCCCAGATACGCAGTATTTT. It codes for CASTTGDPPDTQYF.

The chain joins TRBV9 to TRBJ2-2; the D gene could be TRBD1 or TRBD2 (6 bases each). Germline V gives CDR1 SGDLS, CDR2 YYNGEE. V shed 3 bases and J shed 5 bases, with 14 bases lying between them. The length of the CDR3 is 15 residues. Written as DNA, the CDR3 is TGTGCCAGCAGCGGGGGAGGACAGCAAACCGGGGAGCTGTTTTTT. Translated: CASSGGGQQTGELFF.

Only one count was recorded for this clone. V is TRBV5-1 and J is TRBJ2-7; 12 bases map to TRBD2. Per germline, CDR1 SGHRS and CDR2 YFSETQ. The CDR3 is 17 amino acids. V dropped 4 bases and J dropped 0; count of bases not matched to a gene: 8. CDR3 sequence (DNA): TGCGCCAGCAGCCTAGGGACTAGCGGGCCTAGCTCCTACGAGCAGTACTTC. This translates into CASSLGTSGPSSYEQYF.

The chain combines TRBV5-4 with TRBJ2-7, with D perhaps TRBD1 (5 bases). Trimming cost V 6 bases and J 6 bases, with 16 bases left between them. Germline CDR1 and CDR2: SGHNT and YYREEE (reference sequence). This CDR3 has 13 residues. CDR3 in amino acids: CASKNRSRSEQYF. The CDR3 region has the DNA TGTGCCAGCAAAAACAGGAGTAGGTCCGAGCAGTACTTC.

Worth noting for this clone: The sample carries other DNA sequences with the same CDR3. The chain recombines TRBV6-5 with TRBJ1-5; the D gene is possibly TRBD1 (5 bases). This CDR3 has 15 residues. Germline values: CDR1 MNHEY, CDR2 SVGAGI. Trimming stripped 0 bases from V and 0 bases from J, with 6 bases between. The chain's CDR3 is CASSYSGDSNQPQHF. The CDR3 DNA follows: TGTGCCAGCAGTTACTCAGGGGATAGCAATCAGCCCCAGCATTTT.

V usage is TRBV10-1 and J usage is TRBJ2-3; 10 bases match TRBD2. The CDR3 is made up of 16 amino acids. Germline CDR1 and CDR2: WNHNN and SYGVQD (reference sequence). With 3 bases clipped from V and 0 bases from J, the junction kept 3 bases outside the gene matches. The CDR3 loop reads CASSDLAGESTDTQYF. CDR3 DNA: TGCGCCAGCAGTGACCTAGCGGGGGAGAGCACAGATACGCAGTATTTT.

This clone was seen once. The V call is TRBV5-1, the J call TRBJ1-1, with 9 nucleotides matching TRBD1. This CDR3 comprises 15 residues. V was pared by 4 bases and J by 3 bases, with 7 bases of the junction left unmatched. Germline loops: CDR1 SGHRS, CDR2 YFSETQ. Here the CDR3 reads CASSEDRGRYTEAFF. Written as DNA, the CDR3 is TGCGCCAGCAGCGAGGACAGGGGCCGGTACACTGAAGCTTTCTTT.

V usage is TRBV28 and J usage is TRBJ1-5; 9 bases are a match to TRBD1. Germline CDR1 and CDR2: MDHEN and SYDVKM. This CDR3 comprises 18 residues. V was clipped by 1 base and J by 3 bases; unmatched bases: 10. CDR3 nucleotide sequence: TGTGCCAGCAGTTTATCTCCACCCGGGACAGGGTACAATCAGCCCCAGCATTTT. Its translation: CASSLSPPGTGYNQPQHF.

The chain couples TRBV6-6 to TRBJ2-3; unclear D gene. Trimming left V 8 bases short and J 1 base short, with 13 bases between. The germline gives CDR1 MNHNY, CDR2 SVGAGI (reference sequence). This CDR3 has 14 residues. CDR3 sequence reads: CASPPHWGTDTQYF. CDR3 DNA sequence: TGTGCCAGCCCACCTCACTGGGGCACAGATACGCAGTATTTT.

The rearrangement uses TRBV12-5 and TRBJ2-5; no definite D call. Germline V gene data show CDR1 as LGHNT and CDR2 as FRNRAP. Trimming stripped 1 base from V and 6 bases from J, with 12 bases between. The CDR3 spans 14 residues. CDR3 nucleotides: TGTGCTAGTGGTTTGGAGGCAGGCTCACAGACCCAGTACTTC. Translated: CASGLEAGSQTQYF.

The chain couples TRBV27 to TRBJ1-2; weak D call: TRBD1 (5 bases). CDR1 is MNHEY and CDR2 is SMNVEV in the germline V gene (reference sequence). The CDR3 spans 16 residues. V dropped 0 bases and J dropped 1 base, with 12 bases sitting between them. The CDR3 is CASSLSIGGINYGYTF. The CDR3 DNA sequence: TGTGCCAGCAGTTTATCGATCGGGGGGATTAACTATGGCTACACCTTC.

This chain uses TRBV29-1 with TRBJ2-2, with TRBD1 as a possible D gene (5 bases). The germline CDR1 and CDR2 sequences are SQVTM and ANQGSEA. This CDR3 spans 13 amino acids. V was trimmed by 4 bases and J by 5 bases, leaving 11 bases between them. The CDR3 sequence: CSVGRQWTGELFF. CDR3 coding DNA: TGCAGCGTTGGCCGACAGTGGACCGGGGAGCTGTTTTTT.

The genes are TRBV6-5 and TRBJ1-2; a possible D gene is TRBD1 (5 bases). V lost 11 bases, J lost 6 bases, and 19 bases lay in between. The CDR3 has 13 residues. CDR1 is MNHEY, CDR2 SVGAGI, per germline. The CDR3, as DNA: TGTGCCGTCCACAGAGCGCAGGGAGATGGCTACACCTTC. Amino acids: CAVHRAQGDGYTF.

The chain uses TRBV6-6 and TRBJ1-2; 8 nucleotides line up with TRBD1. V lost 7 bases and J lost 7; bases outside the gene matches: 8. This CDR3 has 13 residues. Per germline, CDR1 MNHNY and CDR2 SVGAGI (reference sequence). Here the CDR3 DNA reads TGTGCCAGCACCTTGGACAGGGAGGGTGGCTACACCTTC. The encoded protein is CASTLDREGGYTF.

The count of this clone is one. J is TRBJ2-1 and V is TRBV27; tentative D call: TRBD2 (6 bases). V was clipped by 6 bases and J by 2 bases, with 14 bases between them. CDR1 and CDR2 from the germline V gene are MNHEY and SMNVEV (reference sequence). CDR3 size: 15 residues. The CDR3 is CASSESRLAYNEQFF. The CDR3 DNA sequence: TGTGCCAGCAGCGAATCGAGACTAGCCTACAATGAGCAGTTCTTC.

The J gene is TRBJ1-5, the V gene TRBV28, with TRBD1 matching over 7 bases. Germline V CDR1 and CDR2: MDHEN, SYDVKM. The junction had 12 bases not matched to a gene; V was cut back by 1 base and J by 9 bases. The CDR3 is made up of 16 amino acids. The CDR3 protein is CASSLYRQGSGSPQHF. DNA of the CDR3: TGTGCCAGCAGTTTATATCGACAGGGATCGGGTTCGCCCCAGCATTTT. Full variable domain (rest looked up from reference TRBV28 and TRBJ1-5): DVKVTQSSRYLVKRTGEKVFLECVQDMDHENMFWYRQDPGLGLRLIYFSYDVKMKEKGDIPEGYSVSREKKERFSLILESASTNQTSMYLCASSLYRQGSGSPQHFGDGTRLSIL.

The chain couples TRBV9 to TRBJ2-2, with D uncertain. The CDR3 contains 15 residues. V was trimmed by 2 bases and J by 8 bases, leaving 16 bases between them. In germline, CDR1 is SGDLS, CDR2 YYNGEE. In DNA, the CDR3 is TGTGCCAGCAGCGTTGAGGCCAAATTCACGGGGGAGCTGTTTTTT. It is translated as CASSVEAKFTGELFF. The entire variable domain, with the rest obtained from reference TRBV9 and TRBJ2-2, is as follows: DSGVTQTPKHLITATGQRVTLRCSPRSGDLSVYWYQQSLDQGLQFLIQYYNGEERAKGNILERFSAQQFPDLHSELNLSSLELGDSALYFCASSVEAKFTGELFFGEGSRLTVL.

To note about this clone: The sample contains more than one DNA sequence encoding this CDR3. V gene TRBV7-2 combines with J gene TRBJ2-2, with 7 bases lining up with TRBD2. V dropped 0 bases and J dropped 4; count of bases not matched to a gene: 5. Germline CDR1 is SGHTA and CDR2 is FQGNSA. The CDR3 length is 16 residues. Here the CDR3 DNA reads TGTGCCAGCAGCTTAGCGTCGGGGAGGGTCACCGGGGAGCTGTTTTTT. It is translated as CASSLASGRVTGELFF.

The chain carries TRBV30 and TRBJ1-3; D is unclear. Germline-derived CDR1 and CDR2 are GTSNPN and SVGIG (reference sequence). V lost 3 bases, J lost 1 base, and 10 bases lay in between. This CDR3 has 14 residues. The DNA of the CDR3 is TGTGCCTGGAGGGGCGAGCTGTCTGGAAACACCATATATTTT. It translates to CAWRGELSGNTIYF.

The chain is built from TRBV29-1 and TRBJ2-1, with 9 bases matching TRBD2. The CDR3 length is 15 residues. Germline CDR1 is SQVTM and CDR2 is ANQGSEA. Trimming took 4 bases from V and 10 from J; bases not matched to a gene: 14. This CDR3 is CSVAQREALGGEQFF. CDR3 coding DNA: TGCAGCGTTGCTCAGCGGGAGGCCCTTGGTGGCGAGCAGTTCTTC.

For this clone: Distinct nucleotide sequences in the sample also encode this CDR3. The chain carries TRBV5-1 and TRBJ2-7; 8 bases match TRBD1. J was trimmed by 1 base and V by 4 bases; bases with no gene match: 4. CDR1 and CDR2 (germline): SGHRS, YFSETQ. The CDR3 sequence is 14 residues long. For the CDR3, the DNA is TGCGCCAGCAGCCCCGGACAGGGATCCTACGAGCAGTACTTC. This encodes CASSPGQGSYEQYF.

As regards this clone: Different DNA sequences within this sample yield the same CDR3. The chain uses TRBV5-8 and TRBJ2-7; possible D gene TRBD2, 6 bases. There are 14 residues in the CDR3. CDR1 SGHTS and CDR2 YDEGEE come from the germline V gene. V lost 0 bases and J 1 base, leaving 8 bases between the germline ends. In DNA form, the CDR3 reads TGTGCCAGCAGCTTGGGCGGGGCTTCCTACGAGCAGTACTTC. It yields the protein CASSLGGASYEQYF.